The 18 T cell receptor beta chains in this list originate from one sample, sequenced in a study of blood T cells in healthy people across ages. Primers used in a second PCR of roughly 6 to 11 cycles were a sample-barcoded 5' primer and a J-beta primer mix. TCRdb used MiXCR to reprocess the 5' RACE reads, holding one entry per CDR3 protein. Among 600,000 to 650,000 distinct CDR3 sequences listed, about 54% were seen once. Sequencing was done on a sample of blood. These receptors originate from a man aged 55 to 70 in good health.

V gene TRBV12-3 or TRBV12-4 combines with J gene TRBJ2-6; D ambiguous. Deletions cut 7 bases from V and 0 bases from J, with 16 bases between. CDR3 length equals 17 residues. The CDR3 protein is CASTRTGPSSGANVLTF. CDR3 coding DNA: TGTGCCAGCACTAGGACCGGGCCGAGCTCTGGGGCCAACGTCCTGACTTTC.

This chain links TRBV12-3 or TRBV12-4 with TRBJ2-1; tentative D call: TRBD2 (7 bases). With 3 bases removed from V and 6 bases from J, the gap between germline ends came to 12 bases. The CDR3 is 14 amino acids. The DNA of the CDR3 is TGTGCCAGCAGTTTTGGGGGGGGGCCCAATGAGCAGTTCTTC. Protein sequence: CASSFGGGPNEQFF.

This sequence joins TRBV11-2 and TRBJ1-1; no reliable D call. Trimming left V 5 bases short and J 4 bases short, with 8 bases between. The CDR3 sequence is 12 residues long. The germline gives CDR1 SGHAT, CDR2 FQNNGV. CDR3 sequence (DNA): TGTGCCAGCAGCCCCCGTATCACTGAAGCTTTCTTT. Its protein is CASSPRITEAFF. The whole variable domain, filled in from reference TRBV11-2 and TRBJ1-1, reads EAGVAQSPRYKIIEKRQSVAFWCNPISGHATLYWYQQILGQGPKLLIQFQNNGVVDDSQLPKDRFSAERLKGVDSTLKIQPAKLEDSAVYLCASSPRITEAFFGQGTRLTVV.

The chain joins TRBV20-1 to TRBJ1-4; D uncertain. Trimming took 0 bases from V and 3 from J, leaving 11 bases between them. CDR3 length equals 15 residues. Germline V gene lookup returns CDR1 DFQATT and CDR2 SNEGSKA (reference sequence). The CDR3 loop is CSARDYGGANEKLFF. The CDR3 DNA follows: TGCAGTGCTAGAGATTATGGAGGAGCTAATGAAAAACTGTTTTTT.

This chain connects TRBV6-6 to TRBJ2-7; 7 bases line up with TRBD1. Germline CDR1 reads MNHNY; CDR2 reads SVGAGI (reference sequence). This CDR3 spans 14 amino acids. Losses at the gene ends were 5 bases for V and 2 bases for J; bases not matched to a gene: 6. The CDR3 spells CASSTTGAPYEQYF. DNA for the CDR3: TGTGCCAGCAGTACTACAGGGGCTCCCTACGAGCAGTACTTC.

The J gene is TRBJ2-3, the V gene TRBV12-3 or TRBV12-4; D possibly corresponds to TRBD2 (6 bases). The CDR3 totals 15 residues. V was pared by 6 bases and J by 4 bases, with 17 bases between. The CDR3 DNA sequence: TGTGCCAGCAGCCCCCGCGGGGACGGCGCAGATACGCAGTATTTT. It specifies CASSPRGDGADTQYF.

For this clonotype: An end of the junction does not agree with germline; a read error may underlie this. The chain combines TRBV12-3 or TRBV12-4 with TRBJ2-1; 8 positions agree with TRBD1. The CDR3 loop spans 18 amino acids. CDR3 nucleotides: TGTGCCAGCAGCCGATTCTCAGGGGGGACAGGACAAGACAATGAGCGGTTCTTC. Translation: CASSRFSGGTGQDNERFF.

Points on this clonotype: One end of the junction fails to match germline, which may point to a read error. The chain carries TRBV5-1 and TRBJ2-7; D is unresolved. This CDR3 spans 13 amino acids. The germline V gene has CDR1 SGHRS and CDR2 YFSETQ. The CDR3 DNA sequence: TGCGCCAGCAGCCCAGGAACCCCCTACGAGAAGTACTTC. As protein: CASSPGTPYEKYF.

The CDR3 DNA follows: TGTGCCAGCAGCACTAGCGGGGGGGCGGACATTCAGTACTTC. Translation gives CASSTSGGADIQYF. The chain couples TRBV28 to TRBJ2-4; 13 bases line up with TRBD2. Germline V gives CDR1 MDHEN, CDR2 SYDVKM. The ends lost 6 bases at V and 8 bases at J; junction bases unmatched: 4. The CDR3 runs to 14 residues.

CDR3 coding DNA: TGCAGCGTTGTAGGAGCCCCGGGACAGGGGGCCAATGAGCAGTACTTC. Its protein product is CSVVGAPGQGANEQYF. The chain combines TRBV29-1 with TRBJ2-1, with 12 bases matching TRBD1. The DNA end is more similar to TRBJ2-7, so the J call may be wrong. The germline CDR1 and CDR2 sequences are SQVTM and ANQGSEA. There are 16 residues in the CDR3.

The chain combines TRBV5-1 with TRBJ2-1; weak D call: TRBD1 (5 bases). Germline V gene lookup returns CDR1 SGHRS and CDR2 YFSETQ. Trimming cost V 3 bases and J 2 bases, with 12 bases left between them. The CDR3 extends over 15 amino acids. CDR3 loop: CASSSPTETYNEQFF. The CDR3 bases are TGCGCCAGCAGCTCCCCGACAGAAACCTACAATGAGCAGTTCTTC. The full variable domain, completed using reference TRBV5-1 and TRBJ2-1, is KAGVTQTPRYLIKTRGQQVTLSCSPISGHRSVSWYQQTPGQGLQFLFEYFSETQRNKGNFPGRFSGRQFSNSRSEMNVSTLELGDSALYLCASSSPTETYNEQFFGPGTRLTVL.

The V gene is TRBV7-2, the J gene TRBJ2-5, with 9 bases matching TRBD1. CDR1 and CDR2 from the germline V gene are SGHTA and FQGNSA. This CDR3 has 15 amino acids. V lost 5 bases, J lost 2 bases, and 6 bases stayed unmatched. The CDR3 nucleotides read TGTGCCAGCAGCACACGACAGGGGGGTCAAGAGACCCAGTACTTC. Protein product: CASSTRQGGQETQYF.

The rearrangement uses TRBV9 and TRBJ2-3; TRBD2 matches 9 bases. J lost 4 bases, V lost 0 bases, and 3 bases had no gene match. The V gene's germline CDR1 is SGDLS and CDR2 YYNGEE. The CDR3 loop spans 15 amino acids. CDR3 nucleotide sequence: TGTGCCAGCAGCGTAGCTAGCGGGGTCCCAGATACGCAGTATTTT. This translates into CASSVASGVPDTQYF.

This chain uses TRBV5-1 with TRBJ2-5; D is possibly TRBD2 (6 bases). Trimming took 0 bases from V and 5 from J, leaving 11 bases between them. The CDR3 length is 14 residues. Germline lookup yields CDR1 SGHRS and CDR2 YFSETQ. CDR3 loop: CASSLGGVAETQYF. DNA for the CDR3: TGCGCCAGCAGCTTGGGCGGGGTTGCGGAGACCCAGTACTTC.

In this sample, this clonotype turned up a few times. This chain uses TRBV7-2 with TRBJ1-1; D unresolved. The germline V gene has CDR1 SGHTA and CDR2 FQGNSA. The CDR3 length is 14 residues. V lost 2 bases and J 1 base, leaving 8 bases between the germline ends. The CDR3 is CASSLLNKNTEAFF. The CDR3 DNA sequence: TGTGCCAGCAGCTTATTGAACAAGAACACTGAAGCTTTCTTT.

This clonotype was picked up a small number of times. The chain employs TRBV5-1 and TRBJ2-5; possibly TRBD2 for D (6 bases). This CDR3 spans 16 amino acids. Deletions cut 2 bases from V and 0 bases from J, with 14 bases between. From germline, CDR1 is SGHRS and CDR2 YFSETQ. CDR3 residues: CASSFSQRVYQETQYF. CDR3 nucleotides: TGCGCCAGCAGCTTTAGCCAGCGGGTGTACCAAGAGACCCAGTACTTC.

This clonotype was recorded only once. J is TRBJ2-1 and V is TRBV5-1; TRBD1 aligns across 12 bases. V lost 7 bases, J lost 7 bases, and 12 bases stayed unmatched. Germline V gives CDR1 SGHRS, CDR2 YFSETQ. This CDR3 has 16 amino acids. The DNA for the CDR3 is TGCGCCAGCTGTCCGAACCGGGACAGGGGGCGAAATGAGCAGTTCTTC. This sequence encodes CASCPNRDRGRNEQFF.

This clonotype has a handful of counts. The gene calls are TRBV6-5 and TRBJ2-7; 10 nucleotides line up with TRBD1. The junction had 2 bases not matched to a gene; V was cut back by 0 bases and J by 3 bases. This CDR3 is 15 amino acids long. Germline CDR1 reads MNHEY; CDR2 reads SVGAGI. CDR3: CASSYSWTGGYEQYF. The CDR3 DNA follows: TGTGCCAGCAGTTACTCTTGGACAGGGGGCTACGAGCAGTACTTC.